The 15 T cell receptor beta chains given below trace back to one sample, sequenced in a study of T-cell reconstitution after alpha-beta-depleted transplantation in children (dated by TCRdb to 2015 to 2016). Per the publication, the treatment or condition label means: allogeneic hematopoietic cell transplantation with graft depleted of TCRalphabeta T cells and CD19 B cells. Libraries were constructed by PCR. Data came from an Illumina HiSeq 2500. TCR libraries were prepared with molecular barcoding, using unique molecular identifiers to normalize TCRbeta repertoire quantification. The public reads were run again by TCRdb, first through fastp at Q25 and then through MiXCR, and only productive beta chains were kept. Under each unique CDR3 protein, matching rows form one entry showing the most common genes and DNA. Here the sample has about 420,000 distinct CDR3 sequences; around 15% occur a single time. 25% to 35% of the sample comes from the top ten.

Sample: PBMCs, mostly from graft donor cells, taken 360 days after TCRalphabeta/CD19-depleted stem cell transplant. These receptors all come from a boy in the first two years of life who had a stem cell transplant for Wiskott-Aldrich syndrome, so the T cells may come from the graft donor.

Many counts were recorded for this clonotype. The genes are TRBV20-1 and TRBJ2-1; 9 bases line up with TRBD2. With V trimmed by 4 bases and J by 4 bases, 5 bases remained unmatched. This CDR3 region has 14 residues. Germline V lookup: CDR1 DFQATT, CDR2 SNEGSKA (reference sequence). This CDR3 is CSANSGRGYNEQFF. CDR3 bases: TGCAGTGCTAATAGCGGGAGAGGGTACAATGAGCAGTTCTTC.

The chain links TRBV6-2 or TRBV6-3 to TRBJ2-3, with D perhaps matching TRBD2 (6 bases). V was pared by 3 bases and J by 4 bases, with 11 bases between. The CDR3 extends over 14 amino acids. CDR1 MNHEY and CDR2 SVGEGT come from the germline V gene. CDR3 DNA: TGTGCCAGCAGTTATCGACTAGTTCCAGATACGCAGTATTTT. Its protein product is CASSYRLVPDTQYF.

The table lists this clonotype with a few counts. The gene calls are TRBV2 and TRBJ2-5; TRBD1 matches at 9 bases. The germline V gene has CDR1 SNHLY and CDR2 FYNNEI. The CDR3 runs 15 residues. V lost 5 bases, J lost 2 bases, and 6 bases stayed unmatched. CDR3 loop: CASSKNRGQQETQYF. The CDR3 DNA sequence: TGTGCCAGCAGTAAAAACAGGGGGCAACAAGAGACCCAGTACTTC.

This chain uses TRBV19 with TRBJ2-7; 7 bases fit TRBD1. The V gene's germline CDR1 is LNHDA and CDR2 SQIVND (reference sequence). Trimming removed 5 bases from V and 1 base from J; junction bases left unmatched: 8. CDR3 length equals 15 residues. The DNA of the CDR3 is TGTGCCAGTAGTCACAGGGGCCAAGGGTCCTACGAGCAGTACTTC. This gives the protein CASSHRGQGSYEQYF.

The rearrangement links TRBV2 to TRBJ2-1, with 9 bases that match TRBD2. CDR1 is SNHLY, CDR2 FYNNEI, per germline. CDR3 length: 19 residues. The CDR3 is CTISGPGLALAGVDNEQFF. The CDR3 DNA sequence: TGTACCATCAGCGGACCGGGACTCGCATTAGCGGGAGTCGACAATGAGCAGTTCTTC.

This sequence joins TRBV5-5 and TRBJ2-7, with D unresolved. CDR1 SGHKS and CDR2 YYEKEE come from the germline V gene (reference sequence). Trimming removed 4 bases from V and 6 bases from J, with 11 bases in between. The length of the CDR3 is 12 residues. CDR3 DNA sequence: TGTGCCAGCAGCCCCTCCCTCTCCGAGCAGTACTTC. Protein product: CASSPSLSEQYF.

Only a few counts were recorded for this clonotype. The chain is built from TRBV14 and TRBJ2-7; possible D gene TRBD2, 5 bases. This CDR3 comprises 13 residues. Looked up from germline, CDR1 is SGHDN and CDR2 is FVKESK. The V end lost 5 bases, the J end lost 3 bases, and 11 bases lay between the germline ends. The CDR3 nucleotides read TGTGCCAGCAGCTACTTTGGGAGCTACGAGCAGTACTTC. This encodes CASSYFGSYEQYF.

The chain has TRBV19 and TRBJ2-1; D perhaps matches TRBD2 (6 bases). This CDR3 spans 16 amino acids. CDR1 is LNHDA, CDR2 SQIVND, per germline (reference sequence). V lost 5 bases and J 3 bases, leaving 17 bases between the germline ends. This chain's CDR3 is CASSPFGGANYNEQFF. The CDR3 coding sequence is TGTGCCAGTAGTCCCTTCGGCGGGGCCAACTACAATGAGCAGTTCTTC.

On this clonotype: One end of the junction does not line up with germline, which may come from a read error. The CDR3: CASTLYLGSVSF. In DNA form, the CDR3 reads TGTGCCAGCACCCTATACCTCGGGAGTGTATCATTC. The chain uses TRBV12-3 or TRBV12-4 and TRBJ2-7; a possible D gene is TRBD2 (6 bases). The CDR3 runs 12 residues.

This clonotype has a count of ten or more. This chain connects TRBV20-1 to TRBJ2-1; possible D gene TRBD2, 5 bases. The CDR3 is made up of 14 amino acids. Germline V gene lookup returns CDR1 DFQATT and CDR2 SNEGSKA (reference sequence). Trimming removed 5 bases at V and 0 bases at J, with 11 bases between. This chain's CDR3 is CSARGGSSYNEQFF. DNA for the CDR3: TGCAGTGCTCGTGGAGGTAGCTCCTACAATGAGCAGTTCTTC.

This chain joins TRBV29-1 and TRBJ2-7, with 9 bases that match TRBD2. The junction had 14 bases not matched to a gene; V was cut back by 4 bases and J by 7 bases. The CDR3 has 15 residues. The germline CDR1 and CDR2 sequences are SQVTM and ANQGSEA. CDR3 nucleotide sequence: TGCAGCGTTGTTCCTAGTAGCGGGGGCTTGCGGGAGCAGTACTTC. Its protein product is CSVVPSSGGLREQYF.

The chain is built from TRBV10-3 and TRBJ2-1, with 7 bases fitting TRBD2. Germline V gene data show CDR1 as ENHRY and CDR2 as SYGVKD. This CDR3 has 15 amino acids. The ends lost 11 bases at V and 5 bases at J; junction bases unmatched: 15. In DNA, the CDR3 is TGTGCCGCGAGACGGGCGGGAGTAACACACAATGAGCAGTTCTTC. This gives the protein CAARRAGVTHNEQFF.

This clonotype turned up a few times. The J gene is TRBJ1-2, the V gene TRBV10-3; no firm D call. There are 14 residues in the CDR3. Trimming took 8 bases from V and 5 from J, leaving 18 bases between them. The V gene's germline CDR1 is ENHRY and CDR2 SYGVKD. CDR3 protein: CAIGPGTTTYGYTF. The CDR3 DNA reads TGTGCCATCGGCCCCGGAACTACTACATATGGCTACACCTTC.

V usage is TRBV4-3 and J usage is TRBJ2-1; no firm D call. V was cut by 3 bases and J by 0 bases, with 9 bases left in between. The germline CDR1 and CDR2 sequences are LGHNA and YSLEER. This CDR3 contains 15 residues. In DNA form, the CDR3 reads TGCGCCAGCAGCCAGCCGAGTAGCTCCTACAATGAGCAGTTCTTC. Translation: CASSQPSSSYNEQFF.

This clonotype was seen a few times. The chain employs TRBV7-2 and TRBJ2-3, with 7 bases identical to TRBD2. The CDR3 runs 13 residues. The V and J ends lost 6 bases and 6 bases, in that order; junction bases with no gene match: 6. Germline V lookup: CDR1 SGHTA, CDR2 FQGNSA. This CDR3 reads CASRPLALDTQYF. In DNA form, the CDR3 reads TGTGCCAGCAGACCACTAGCGCTGGATACGCAGTATTTT.